Listed below are T cell receptor beta chains from one sample, sequenced in a study of cytomegalovirus exposure and HLA in healthy donors. The assay was immunoSEQ multiplex PCR, and TCRdb's table has in-frame clones only and misses some. The sample yields 100,000 to 150,000 clones, approximately 91% seen once. The sequenced material came from PBMCs. These receptors all stem from a woman aged 18-29 years in good health and CMV-seronegative. CDR3s include the opening cysteine and the closing phenylalanine or tryptophan. D genes are given only for firm matches. Size is omitted from some rows. Given values are once, few, many or a class for expanded clones.

d_gene: TRBD1
j_gene: TRBJ1-5
v_gene: TRBV28
abundance: -
CDR3aa: CASRKPGQGGQPQHF
CDR3nt: TGTGCCAGCAGAAAACCGGGACAGGGAGGTCAGCCCCAGCATTTT

d_gene: -
j_gene: TRBJ2-7
v_gene: TRBV15
abundance: -
CDR3aa: CATSRGLARYEQYF
CDR3nt: TGTGCCACCAGCAGAGGGTTAGCCCGGTACGAGCAGTACTTC

d_gene: -
j_gene: TRBJ1-2
v_gene: TRBV6-4
abundance: few
CDR3aa: CASVDGYTF
CDR3nt: TGTGCCAGCGTAGATGGCTACACCTTC

d_gene: TRBD2
j_gene: TRBJ2-1
v_gene: TRBV5-1
abundance: -
CDR3aa: CASSLASAGGSSYNEQFF
CDR3nt: TGCGCCAGCAGCTTGGCGTCCGCGGGAGGCTCTTCCTACAATGAGCAGTTCTTC

d_gene: -
j_gene: TRBJ2-4
v_gene: TRBV12-5
abundance: -
CDR3aa: CASGLPTPVPGIRQYF
CDR3nt: TGTGCTAGTGGTTTGCCGACGCCCGTACCCGGGATACGCCAGTACTTC

d_gene: TRBD1
j_gene: TRBJ2-2
v_gene: TRBV19
abundance: -
CDR3aa: CASNSGGPGELFF
CDR3nt: TGTGCCAGTAATTCAGGGGGCCCCGGGGAGCTGTTTTTT

d_gene: TRBD2
j_gene: TRBJ2-2
v_gene: TRBV27
abundance: -
CDR3aa: CASSPPGLAGGPSTGELFF
CDR3nt: TGTGCCAGCAGTCCCCCGGGACTAGCGGGAGGGCCGAGCACCGGGGAGCTGTTTTTT

d_gene: TRBD1
j_gene: TRBJ1-2
v_gene: TRBV19
abundance: -
CDR3aa: CASTVGQGANYGYTF
CDR3nt: TGTGCCAGTACCGTAGGACAGGGCGCTAACTATGGCTACACCTTC

d_gene: -
j_gene: TRBJ1-3
v_gene: TRBV18
abundance: -
CDR3aa: CASSPRTGNSGNTIYF
CDR3nt: TGTGCCAGCTCACCACGCACAGGGAACTCTGGAAACACCATATATTTT

d_gene: -
j_gene: TRBJ2-7
v_gene: TRBV19
abundance: -
CDR3aa: CASSIQGNYEQYF
CDR3nt: TGTGCCAGTAGTATCCAGGGTAACTACGAGCAGTACTTC

d_gene: -
j_gene: TRBJ2-3
v_gene: TRBV27
abundance: -
CDR3aa: CASSLSSGGGDTQYF
CDR3nt: TGTGCCAGCAGTTTATCGAGCGGTGGGGGGGATACGCAGTATTTT

d_gene: TRBD1
j_gene: TRBJ2-1
v_gene: TRBV9
abundance: once
CDR3aa: CASSVNRGTFNEQFF
CDR3nt: TGTGCCAGCAGCGTCAACAGGGGGACTTTCAATGAGCAGTTCTTC

d_gene: -
j_gene: TRBJ2-3
v_gene: TRBV4-1
abundance: -
CDR3aa: CASSQDQRLSTDTQYF
CDR3nt: TGCGCCAGCAGCCAAGACCAGCGGTTAAGCACAGATACGCAGTATTTT

d_gene: -
j_gene: TRBJ2-7
v_gene: TRBV12-5
abundance: -
CDR3aa: CASGWETGEQYF
CDR3nt: TGTGCTAGTGGTTGGGAAACAGGCGAGCAGTACTTC

d_gene: -
j_gene: TRBJ2-7
v_gene: TRBV28
abundance: -
CDR3aa: CASSLSRPNSYEQYF
CDR3nt: TGTGCCAGCAGTTTAAGCAGGCCGAACTCCTACGAGCAGTACTTC

d_gene: -
j_gene: TRBJ1-2
v_gene: TRBV9
abundance: -
CDR3aa: CASSEINRVGDGYTF
CDR3nt: TGTGCCAGCAGCGAAATCAACAGGGTCGGCGATGGCTACACCTTC

d_gene: TRBD2
j_gene: TRBJ2-7
v_gene: TRBV7-9
abundance: -
CDR3aa: CASTLGGGLAVDYEQYF
CDR3nt: TGTGCCAGCACCCTAGGGGGGGGACTAGCGGTTGACTACGAGCAGTACTTC

d_gene: TRBD1
j_gene: TRBJ1-5
v_gene: TRBV10-1
abundance: -
CDR3aa: CASRRYRDRDSNQPQHF
CDR3nt: TGCGCCAGCAGACGATACCGGGACAGGGATAGCAATCAGCCCCAGCATTTT

d_gene: -
j_gene: TRBJ1-4
v_gene: TRBV11-2
abundance: -
CDR3aa: CASSRTSRNEKLFF
CDR3nt: TGTGCCAGCAGCCGCACGAGTCGTAATGAAAAACTGTTTTTT

d_gene: TRBD1
j_gene: TRBJ2-1
v_gene: TRBV18
abundance: few
CDR3aa: CASSPRGTARDEQFF
CDR3nt: TGTGCCAGCTCACCTCGAGGGACAGCTCGTGATGAGCAGTTCTTC

d_gene: -
j_gene: TRBJ2-7
v_gene: TRBV4-1
abundance: -
CDR3aa: CASSQVAAHSLDYEQYF
CDR3nt: TGCGCCAGCAGCCAAGTGGCAGCGCATAGTTTGGACTACGAGCAGTACTTC

d_gene: -
j_gene: TRBJ2-7
v_gene: TRBV4-1
abundance: -
CDR3aa: CASSSGLSYEQYF
CDR3nt: TGCGCCAGCAGCTCGGGACTGTCTTACGAGCAGTACTTC

d_gene: -
j_gene: TRBJ2-7
v_gene: TRBV19
abundance: -
CDR3aa: CASSMGGYEQYF
CDR3nt: TGTGCCAGTAGTATGGGAGGTTACGAGCAGTACTTC

d_gene: TRBD2
j_gene: TRBJ2-5
v_gene: TRBV11-2
abundance: -
CDR3aa: CASSPGTSGRAVETQYF
CDR3nt: TGTGCCAGCAGCCCCGGGACTAGCGGGAGGGCCGTAGAGACCCAGTACTTC

d_gene: -
j_gene: TRBJ1-2
v_gene: TRBV6-1
abundance: few
CDR3aa: CASSAPGGVDGYTF
CDR3nt: TGTGCCAGCAGTGCCCCGGGAGGGGTGGATGGCTACACCTTC

d_gene: -
j_gene: TRBJ2-3
v_gene: TRBV10-3
abundance: -
CDR3aa: CATRGSTDTQYF
CDR3nt: TGTGCCACACGGGGGAGCACAGATACGCAGTATTTT

d_gene: -
j_gene: TRBJ2-5
v_gene: TRBV19
abundance: -
CDR3aa: CASSIVGGDETQYF
CDR3nt: TGTGCCAGTAGTATAGTAGGAGGGGACGAGACCCAGTACTTC

d_gene: -
j_gene: TRBJ1-2
v_gene: TRBV5-1
abundance: once
CDR3aa: CASSPMIDPDSYTF
CDR3nt: TGCGCCAGCAGCCCTATGATCGACCCCGACAGCTACACCTTC

d_gene: TRBD2
j_gene: TRBJ2-1
v_gene: TRBV28
abundance: -
CDR3aa: CASSFGLAGARNEQFF
CDR3nt: TGTGCCAGCAGTTTCGGGCTAGCGGGAGCACGAAATGAGCAGTTCTTC

d_gene: TRBD2
j_gene: TRBJ2-7
v_gene: TRBV13
abundance: -
CDR3aa: CASSTGTSGWRYEQYF
CDR3nt: TGTGCCAGCAGCACCGGGACTAGCGGGTGGCGGTACGAGCAGTACTTC

d_gene: TRBD1
j_gene: TRBJ2-7
v_gene: TRBV30
abundance: once
CDR3aa: CALGQSSSYEQYF
CDR3nt: TGTGCCTTGGGACAGTCAAGCTCCTACGAGCAGTACTTC

d_gene: TRBD2
j_gene: TRBJ2-5
v_gene: TRBV28
abundance: once
CDR3aa: CASSPIAGGKETQYF
CDR3nt: TGTGCCAGCAGTCCTATAGCGGGAGGAAAGGAGACCCAGTACTTC

d_gene: -
j_gene: TRBJ1-4
v_gene: TRBV7-9
abundance: -
CDR3aa: CASSFPQGQTNEKLFF
CDR3nt: TGTGCCAGCAGCTTTCCCCAGGGCCAGACTAATGAAAAACTGTTTTTT

d_gene: -
j_gene: TRBJ1-2
v_gene: TRBV6-5
abundance: few
CDR3aa: CASSEGEGYTF
CDR3nt: TGTGCCAGCAGCGAGGGGGAGGGCTACACCTTC

d_gene: TRBD1
j_gene: TRBJ2-5
v_gene: TRBV28
abundance: -
CDR3aa: CASSLIPGQGAETQYF
CDR3nt: TGTGCCAGCAGTCTCATACCGGGACAGGGAGCGGAGACCCAGTACTTC

d_gene: TRBD1
j_gene: TRBJ2-7
v_gene: TRBV19
abundance: -
CDR3aa: CASSIARGRQEQYF
CDR3nt: TGTGCCAGTAGTATCGCCAGGGGGCGACAGGAGCAGTACTTC

d_gene: TRBD2
j_gene: TRBJ2-3
v_gene: TRBV5-1
abundance: -
CDR3aa: CASSLDGRSTDTQYF
CDR3nt: TGCGCCAGCAGCTTGGACGGGAGGTCCACAGATACGCAGTATTTT

d_gene: -
j_gene: TRBJ1-1
v_gene: TRBV14
abundance: -
CDR3aa: CASSQDILGPTTEAFF
CDR3nt: TGTGCCAGCAGCCAAGATATTTTGGGGCCGACCACTGAAGCTTTCTTT